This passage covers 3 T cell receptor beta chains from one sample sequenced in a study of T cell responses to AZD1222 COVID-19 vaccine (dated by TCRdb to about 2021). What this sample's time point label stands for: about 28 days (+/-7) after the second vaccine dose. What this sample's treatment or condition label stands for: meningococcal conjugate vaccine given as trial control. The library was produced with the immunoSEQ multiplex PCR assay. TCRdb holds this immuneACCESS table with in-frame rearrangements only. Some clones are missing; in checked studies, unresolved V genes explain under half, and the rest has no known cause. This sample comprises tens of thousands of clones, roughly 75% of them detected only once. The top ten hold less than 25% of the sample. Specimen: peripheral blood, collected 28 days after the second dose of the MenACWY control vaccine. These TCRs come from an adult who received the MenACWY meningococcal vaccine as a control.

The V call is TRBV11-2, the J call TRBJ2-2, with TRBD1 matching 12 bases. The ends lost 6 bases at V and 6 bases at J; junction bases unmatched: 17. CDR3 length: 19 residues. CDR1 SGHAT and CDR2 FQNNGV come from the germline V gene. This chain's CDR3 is CASRPLLRPGQGASGELFF. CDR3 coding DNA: TGTGCCAGCAGACCGCTACTCCGACCGGGACAGGGGGCTTCCGGGGAGCTGTTTTTT.

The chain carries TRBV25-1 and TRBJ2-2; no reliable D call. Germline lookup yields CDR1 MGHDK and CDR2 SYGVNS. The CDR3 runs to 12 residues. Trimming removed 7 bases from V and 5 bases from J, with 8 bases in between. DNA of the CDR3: TGTGCCAGCAAGAGAGGAACCGGGGAGCTGTTTTTT. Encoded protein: CASKRGTGELFF.

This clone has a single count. The CDR3 DNA sequence: TGTGCCAGCAGCCAGGGTGGCGGGGGCCCCGACTCCTACGAGCAGTACGTC. Its translation: CASSQGGGGPDSYEQYV. The chain is built from TRBV14 and TRBJ2-7; possibly TRBD2 for D (7 bases). Germline CDR1 and CDR2: SGHDN and FVKESK. V was shortened by 3 bases and J by 0 bases, with 18 bases between the two germline ends. CDR3 length equals 17 residues.